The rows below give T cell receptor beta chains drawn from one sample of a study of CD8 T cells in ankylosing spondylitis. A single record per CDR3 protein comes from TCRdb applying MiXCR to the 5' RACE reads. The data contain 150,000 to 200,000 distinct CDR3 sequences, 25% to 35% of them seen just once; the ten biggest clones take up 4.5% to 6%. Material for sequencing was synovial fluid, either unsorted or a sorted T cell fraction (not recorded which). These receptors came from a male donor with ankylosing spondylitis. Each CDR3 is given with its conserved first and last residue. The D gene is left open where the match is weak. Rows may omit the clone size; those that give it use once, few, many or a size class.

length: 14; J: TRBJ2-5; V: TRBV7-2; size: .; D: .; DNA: TGTGCCAGCAGGACCGGGACGGCCCAAGAGACCCAGTACTTC; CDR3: CASRTGTAQETQYF
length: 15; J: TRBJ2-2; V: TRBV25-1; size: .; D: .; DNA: TGTGCCAGCAGTGAACACAGGGTTAACACCGGGGAGCTGTTTTTT; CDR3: CASSEHRVNTGELFF
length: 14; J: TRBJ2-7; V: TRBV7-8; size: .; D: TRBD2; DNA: TGTGCCAGCAGTGTCGGCGGACTAGCCTACGAGCAGTACTTC; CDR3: CASSVGGLAYEQYF
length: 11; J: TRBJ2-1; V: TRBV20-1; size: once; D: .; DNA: TGCAGTGCTTCCCTTCAGACTGAGCAGTTCTTC; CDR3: CSASLQTEQFF
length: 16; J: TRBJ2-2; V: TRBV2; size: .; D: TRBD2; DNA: TGTGCCAGCAGTGGTAGCGGGGGAGTAGACACCGGGGAGCTGTTTTTT; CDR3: CASSGSGGVDTGELFF
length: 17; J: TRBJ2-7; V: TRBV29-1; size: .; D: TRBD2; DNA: TGCAGCGTTGCCGTCCTAGCGGGAGGGCCGCAATCATACGAGCAGTACTTC; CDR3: CSVAVLAGGPQSYEQYF
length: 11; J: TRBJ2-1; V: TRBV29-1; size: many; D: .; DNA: TGCAGCGTTGAAGAGGGGGGTGGGCAGTTCTTC; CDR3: CSVEEGGGQFF
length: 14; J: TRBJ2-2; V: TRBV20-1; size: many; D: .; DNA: TGCAGTGCTAGGATAAGGGGGGGGACCGGGGAGCTGTTTTTT; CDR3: CSARIRGGTGELFF
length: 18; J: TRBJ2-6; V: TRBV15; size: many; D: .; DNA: TGTGCCACCAGCAGAGATTGGGTGGGGGACTCTGGGGCCAACGTCCTGACTTTC; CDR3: CATSRDWVGDSGANVLTF
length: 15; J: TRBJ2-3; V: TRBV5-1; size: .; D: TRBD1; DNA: TGCGCCAGCAGCTTGGGTGGGACAGGCACAGATACGCAGTATTTT; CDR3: CASSLGGTGTDTQYF
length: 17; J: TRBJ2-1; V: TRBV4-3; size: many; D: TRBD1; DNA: TGCGCCAGCAGCCCCCCCCGGACAGGGGCGGGCCACAATGAGCAGTTCTTC; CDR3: CASSPPRTGAGHNEQFF
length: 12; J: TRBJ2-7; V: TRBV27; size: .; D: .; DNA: TGTGCCAGCAGTGCTTCTCCTAGCGAGCAGTACTTC; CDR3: CASSASPSEQYF
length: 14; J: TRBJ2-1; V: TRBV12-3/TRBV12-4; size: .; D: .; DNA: TGTGCCAGCACCTACTTAGGGGGGGGCAATGAGAAGTTCTTC; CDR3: CASTYLGGGNEKFF
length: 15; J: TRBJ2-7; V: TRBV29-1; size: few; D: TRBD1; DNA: TGCAGCGTCCTGGCCGGGGACAGGGGTATGGGCGAGCAGTACTTC; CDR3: CSVLAGDRGMGEQYF
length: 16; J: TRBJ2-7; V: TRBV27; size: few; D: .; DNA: TGTGCCAGCAGGACTACTCGTCGGGACTCAAAATACGAGCAGTACTTC; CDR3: CASRTTRRDSKYEQYF
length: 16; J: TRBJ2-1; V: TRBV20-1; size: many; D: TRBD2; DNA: TGCAGTGCTAGAGATCGTAGGCGGGAGGGCCTCAATGAGCAGTTCTTC; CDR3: CSARDRRREGLNEQFF
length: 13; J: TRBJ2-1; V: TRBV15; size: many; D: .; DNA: TGTGCCACCAGCAGAGACATTCAGAATGAGCAGTTCTTC; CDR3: CATSRDIQNEQFF
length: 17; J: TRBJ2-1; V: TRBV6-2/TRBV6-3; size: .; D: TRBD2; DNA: TGTGCCAGCAGTTACCCCCCACTAGCGGGAGGGCCGCATGAGCAGTTCTTC; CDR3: CASSYPPLAGGPHEQFF
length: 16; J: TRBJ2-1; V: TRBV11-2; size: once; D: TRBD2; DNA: TGTGCCAGCAGCTTAGGGGCTAGCGGGGGGGGCAATGAGCAGTTCTTC; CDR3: CASSLGASGGGNEQFF
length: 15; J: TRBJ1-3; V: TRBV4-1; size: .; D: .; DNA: TGCGCCAGCAGTCCTTCGTCCTCTCCTGGAAACACCATATATTTT; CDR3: CASSPSSSPGNTIYF
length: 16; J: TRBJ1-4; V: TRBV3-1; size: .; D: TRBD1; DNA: TGTGCCAGCAGCCAAGATCTGACAGGGAGACGTGAAAAACTGTTTTTT; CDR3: CASSQDLTGRREKLFF
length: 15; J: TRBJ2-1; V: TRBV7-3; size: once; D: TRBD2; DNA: TGTGCCAGCAGCCGAGAGCGGGGGCCCTACAATGAGCAGTTCTTC; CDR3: CASSRERGPYNEQFF
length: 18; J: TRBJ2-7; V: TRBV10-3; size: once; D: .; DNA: TGTGCCATCAGTGGGGGGACAGGGGCTAGCGGGAGTTCCTACGAGCAGTACTTC; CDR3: CAISGGTGASGSSYEQYF
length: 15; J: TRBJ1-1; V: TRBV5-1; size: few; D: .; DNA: TGCGCCAGCAGCTTGGATCTGAATCCGAACACTGAAGCTTTCTTT; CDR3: CASSLDLNPNTEAFF
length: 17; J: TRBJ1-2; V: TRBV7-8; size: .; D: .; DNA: TGTGCCAGCAGCCCACTCCGGGTGGGGGGCTATAACTATGGCTACACCTTC; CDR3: CASSPLRVGGYNYGYTF
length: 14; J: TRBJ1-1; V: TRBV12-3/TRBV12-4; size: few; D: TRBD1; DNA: TGTGCCAGCAGTTTCACAGGGGGTTACACTGAAGCTTTCTTT; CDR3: CASSFTGGYTEAFF
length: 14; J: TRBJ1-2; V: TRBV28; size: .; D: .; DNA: TGTGCCAGCAGACGCGCGACAGGCCTCTATGGCTACACCTTC; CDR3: CASRRATGLYGYTF
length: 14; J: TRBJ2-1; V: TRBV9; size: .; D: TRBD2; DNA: TGTGCCAGCAGCATCGGGACTAGCGACAATGAGCAGTTCTTC; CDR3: CASSIGTSDNEQFF
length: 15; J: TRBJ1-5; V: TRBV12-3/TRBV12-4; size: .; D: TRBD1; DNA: TGTGCCAGCAGTTTTACAGGGGGGAGCAATCAGCCCCAGCATTTT; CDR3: CASSFTGGSNQPQHF
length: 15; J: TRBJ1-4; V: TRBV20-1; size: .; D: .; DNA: TGCAGTGCCCCCCCGGGCCGATCGAGTAATGAAAAACTGTTTTTT; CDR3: CSAPPGRSSNEKLFF
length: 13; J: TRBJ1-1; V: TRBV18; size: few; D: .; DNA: TGTGCCAGCTCCCCTACAGCTCGAACTGAAGCTTTCTTT; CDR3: CASSPTARTEAFF
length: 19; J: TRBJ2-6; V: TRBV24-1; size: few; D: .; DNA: TGTGCCACCAGTGATTCGACCGGGCCTTATGGGTCTGGGGCCAACGTCCTGACTTTC; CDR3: CATSDSTGPYGSGANVLTF
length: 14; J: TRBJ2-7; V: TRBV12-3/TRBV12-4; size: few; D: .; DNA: TGTGCCAGCACCATGAGGGAGAGCTCCTACGAGCAGTACTTC; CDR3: CASTMRESSYEQYF
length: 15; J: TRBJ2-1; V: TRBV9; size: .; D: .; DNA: TGTGCCAGCAGCGGGGGGGCCCCTTCCTACAATGAGCAGTTCTTC; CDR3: CASSGGAPSYNEQFF
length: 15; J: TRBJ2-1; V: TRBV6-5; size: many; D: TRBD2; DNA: TGTGCCAGCAGTAACGGGGGGGCCCCCTACAATGAGCAGTTCTTC; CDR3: CASSNGGAPYNEQFF
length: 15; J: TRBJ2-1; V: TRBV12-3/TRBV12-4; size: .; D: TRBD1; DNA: TGTGCCAGCACCCGGACAGGGAGGTCCTACAATGAGCAGTTCTTC; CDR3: CASTRTGRSYNEQFF
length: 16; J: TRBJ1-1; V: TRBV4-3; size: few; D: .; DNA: TGCGCCAGCAGCCAAGATGTACACAGGGCTAGGGATGAAGCTTTCTTT; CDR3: CASSQDVHRARDEAFF
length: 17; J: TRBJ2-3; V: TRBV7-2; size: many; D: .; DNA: TGTGCCAGCAGCCAGAGGGCTAGCGCCTTACCCCCAGATACGCAGTATTTT; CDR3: CASSQRASALPPDTQYF
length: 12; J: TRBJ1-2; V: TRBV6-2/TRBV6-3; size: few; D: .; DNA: TGTGCCAGCAGTTTCTACAGGGACGGCTACACCTTC; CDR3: CASSFYRDGYTF
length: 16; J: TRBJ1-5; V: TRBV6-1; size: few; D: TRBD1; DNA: TGTGCCAGCAGACCCGGACAGGGCAATAGCAATCAGCCCCAGCATTTT; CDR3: CASRPGQGNSNQPQHF
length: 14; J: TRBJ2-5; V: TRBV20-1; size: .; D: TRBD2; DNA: TGCAGTGCTAGAACAACTAGCGGGAGCGAGACCCAGTACTTC; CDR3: CSARTTSGSETQYF
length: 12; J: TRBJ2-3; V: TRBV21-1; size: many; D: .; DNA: TGTGCCAGGATGACCGGTACAGATACGCAGTATTTT; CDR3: CARMTGTDTQYF